Presented here are 5 T cell receptor beta chains from one specimen sequenced in a study of cytomegalovirus exposure and HLA in healthy donors. PCR was performed using 60 Vbeta and 13 Jbeta primers. Here immunoSEQ multiplex PCR was the method, and the copy in TCRdb shows in-frame clones only, minus some. The sample includes 140,000 to 150,000 clones, 77% seen only once; the top ten take approximately 4%. The sample was PBMCs. Source of these receptors: a male donor in good health and CMV-seronegative.

V is TRBV7-2 and J is TRBJ1-2, with 7 bases aligning to TRBD1. CDR1 and CDR2 (germline): SGHTA, FQGNSA. This CDR3 is 14 amino acids long. Trimming removed 5 bases from V and 8 bases from J; junction bases left unmatched: 11. DNA for the CDR3: TGTGCCAGCAGCCCTCATGAGGGGGCGGAAGGCTACACCTTC. Protein product: CASSPHEGAEGYTF.

This chain connects TRBV11-2 to TRBJ2-7, with 9 bases that match TRBD2. J was trimmed by 2 bases and V by 5 bases; bases with no gene match: 7. The length of the CDR3 is 15 residues. The germline V gene has CDR1 SGHAT and CDR2 FQNNGV. In nucleotides, the CDR3 is TGTGCCAGCAGCCTGCAGCGGGGGGACACCTACGAGCAGTACTTC. It yields the protein CASSLQRGDTYEQYF.

V and J are TRBV5-1 and TRBJ2-5; 7 bases agree with TRBD2. The V segment lost 4 bases and the J segment 1 base; nucleotides outside the gene matches: 7. The germline V gene has CDR1 SGHRS and CDR2 YFSETQ. CDR3 length: 15 residues. CDR3 sequence (DNA): TGCGCCAGCAGCACCCGCGGGAGCCCCCAAGAGACCCAGTACTTC. Protein product: CASSTRGSPQETQYF.

The chain joins TRBV19 to TRBJ2-6, with no clear D. Per germline, CDR1 LNHDA and CDR2 SQIVND (reference sequence). The V gene lost 4 bases and the J gene lost 0 bases, with 10 bases spanning the gap. The CDR3 totals 16 residues. As DNA, the CDR3 is TGTGCCAGTAGTAAAAAGCCGGGCTCTGGGGCCAACGTCCTGACTTTC. Encoded protein: CASSKKPGSGANVLTF.

The rearrangement links TRBV6-4 to TRBJ2-3; D may be TRBD1 (5 bases). Trimming took 4 bases from V and 4 from J, leaving 12 bases between them. CDR3 length equals 14 residues. Germline-derived CDR1 and CDR2 are MRHNA and SNTAGT. The CDR3, as DNA: TGTGCCAGCAGTGCATCGCAGGGTGCAGATACGCAGTATTTT. Its protein product is CASSASQGADTQYF.